One T cell receptor (beta chain) is described in this entry. A read error may produce the germline difference seen at one junction end. The sample is drawn from a study of blood T cells in healthy people across ages. This CDR3 has 15 amino acids. Germline CDR1 SGHRS, CDR2 YFSETQ. Together with a sample-barcoded 5' primer, a J-beta primer mix was included in a second PCR lasting roughly 6 to 12 cycles. TCRdb reprocessed the 5' RACE reads via MiXCR and lists one record per CDR3 protein. Seen here are about 680,000 distinct CDR3 sequences, around 45% observed once, and the top ten hold under 35%. This chain connects TRBV5-1 to TRBJ2-3, with D possibly called TRBD1 or TRBD2 (6 bases each). The specimen sequenced was blood. This sequence was found in an older woman in good health. CDR3 region: CASSFQVGGTDTRYF. As DNA, the CDR3 is TGCGCCAGCAGCTTTCAGGTCGGGGGCACAGATACGCGGTATTTT.